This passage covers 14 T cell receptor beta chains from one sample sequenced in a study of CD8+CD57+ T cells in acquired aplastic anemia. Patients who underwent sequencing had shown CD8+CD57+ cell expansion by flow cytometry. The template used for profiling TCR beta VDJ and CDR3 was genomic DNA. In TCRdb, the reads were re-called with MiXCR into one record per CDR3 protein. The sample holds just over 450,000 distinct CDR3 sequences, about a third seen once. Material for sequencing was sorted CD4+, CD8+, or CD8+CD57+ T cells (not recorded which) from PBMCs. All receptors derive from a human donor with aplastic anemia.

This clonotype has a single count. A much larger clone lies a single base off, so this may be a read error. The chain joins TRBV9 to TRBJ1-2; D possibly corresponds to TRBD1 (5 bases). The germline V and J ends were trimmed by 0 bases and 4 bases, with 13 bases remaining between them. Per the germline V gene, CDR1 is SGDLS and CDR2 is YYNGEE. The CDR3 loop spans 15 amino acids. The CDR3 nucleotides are TGTGCCAGCAGCGTAGGGGGCATTATAAGCTATGGCTACACCTTC. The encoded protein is CASSVGGIISYGYTF.

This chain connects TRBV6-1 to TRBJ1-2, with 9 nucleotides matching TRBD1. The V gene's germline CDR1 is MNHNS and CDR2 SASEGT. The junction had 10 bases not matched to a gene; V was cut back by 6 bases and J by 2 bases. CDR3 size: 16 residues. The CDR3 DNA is TGTGCCAGCAGAGAGAACAGGGGGCACTGGAACTATGGCTACACCTTC. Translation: CASRENRGHWNYGYTF.

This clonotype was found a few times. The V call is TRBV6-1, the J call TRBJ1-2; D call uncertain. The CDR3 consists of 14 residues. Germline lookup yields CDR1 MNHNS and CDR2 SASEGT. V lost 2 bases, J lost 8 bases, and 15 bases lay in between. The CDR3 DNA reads TGTGCCAGCAGTGAATGGTCCCAGACACGGGGCTACACCTTC. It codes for CASSEWSQTRGYTF.

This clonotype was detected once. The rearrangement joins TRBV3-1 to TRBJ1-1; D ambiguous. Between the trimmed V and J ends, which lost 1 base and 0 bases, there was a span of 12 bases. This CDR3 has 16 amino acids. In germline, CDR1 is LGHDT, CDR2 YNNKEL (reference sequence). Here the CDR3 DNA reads TGTGCCAGCAGCCAAGTCGGGTACCCCATGAACACTGAAGCTTTCTTT. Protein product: CASSQVGYPMNTEAFF.

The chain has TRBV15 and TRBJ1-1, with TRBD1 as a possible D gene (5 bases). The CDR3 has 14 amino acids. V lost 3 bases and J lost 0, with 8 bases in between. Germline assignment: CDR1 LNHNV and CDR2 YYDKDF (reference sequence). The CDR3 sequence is CATSRTAMNTEAFF. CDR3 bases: TGTGCCACCAGCAGGACAGCAATGAACACTGAAGCTTTCTTT.

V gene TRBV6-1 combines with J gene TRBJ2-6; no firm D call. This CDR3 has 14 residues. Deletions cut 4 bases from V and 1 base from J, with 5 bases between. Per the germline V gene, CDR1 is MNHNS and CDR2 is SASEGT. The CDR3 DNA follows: TGTGCCAGCAGTGCACAGTCTGGGGCCAACGTCCTGACTTTC. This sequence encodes CASSAQSGANVLTF.

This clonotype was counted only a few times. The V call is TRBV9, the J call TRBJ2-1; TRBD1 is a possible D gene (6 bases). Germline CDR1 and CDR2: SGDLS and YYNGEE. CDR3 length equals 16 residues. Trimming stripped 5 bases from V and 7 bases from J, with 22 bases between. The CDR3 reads CASSSQGFDSQNEQFF. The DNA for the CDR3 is TGTGCCAGCAGTTCCCAGGGGTTCGACTCACAGAATGAGCAGTTCTTC.

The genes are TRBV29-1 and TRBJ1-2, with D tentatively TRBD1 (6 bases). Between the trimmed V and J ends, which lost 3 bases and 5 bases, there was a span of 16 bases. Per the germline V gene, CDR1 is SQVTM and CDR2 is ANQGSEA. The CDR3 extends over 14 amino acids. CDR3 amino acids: CSVDEVRGGYGYTF. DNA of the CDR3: TGCAGCGTTGATGAGGTCAGGGGAGGATATGGCTACACCTTC. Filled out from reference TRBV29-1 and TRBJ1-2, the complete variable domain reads SAVISQKPSRDICQRGTSLTIQCQVDSQVTMMFWYRQQPGQSLTLIATANQGSEATYESGFVIDKFPISRPNLTFSTLTVSNMSPEDSSIYLCSVDEVRGGYGYTFGSGTRLTVV.

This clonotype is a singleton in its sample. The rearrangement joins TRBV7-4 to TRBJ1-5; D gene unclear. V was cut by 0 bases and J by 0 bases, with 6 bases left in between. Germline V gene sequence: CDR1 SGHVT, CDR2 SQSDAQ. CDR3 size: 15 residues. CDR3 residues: CASSLARNSNQPQHF. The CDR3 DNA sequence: TGTGCCAGCAGCTTAGCGCGGAATAGCAATCAGCCCCAGCATTTT. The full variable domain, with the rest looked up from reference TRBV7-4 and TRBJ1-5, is GAGVSQSPRYKVAKRGRDVALRCDSISGHVTLYWYRQTLGQGSEVLTYSQSDAQRDKSGRPSGRFSAERPERSVSTLKIQRTEQGDSAVYLCASSLARNSNQPQHFGDGTRLSIL.

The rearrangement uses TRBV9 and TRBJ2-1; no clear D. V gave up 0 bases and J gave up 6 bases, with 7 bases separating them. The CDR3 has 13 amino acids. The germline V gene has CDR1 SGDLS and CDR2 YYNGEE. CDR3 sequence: CASSVDLSNEQFF. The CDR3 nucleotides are TGTGCCAGCAGCGTAGACCTCTCCAATGAGCAGTTCTTC.

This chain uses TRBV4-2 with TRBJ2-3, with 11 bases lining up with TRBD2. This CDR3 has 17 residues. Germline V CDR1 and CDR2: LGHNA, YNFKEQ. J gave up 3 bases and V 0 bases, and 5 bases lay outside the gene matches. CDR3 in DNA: TGTGCCAGCAGCCAAGACCTAGCGGGGGGCGGGACAGATACGCAGTATTTT. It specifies CASSQDLAGGGTDTQYF.

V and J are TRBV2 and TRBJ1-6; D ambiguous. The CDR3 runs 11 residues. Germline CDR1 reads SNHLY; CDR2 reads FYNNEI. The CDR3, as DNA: TGTGTCTTGGAGCCTCGTTCACCCCTCCACTTT. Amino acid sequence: CVLEPRSPLHF.

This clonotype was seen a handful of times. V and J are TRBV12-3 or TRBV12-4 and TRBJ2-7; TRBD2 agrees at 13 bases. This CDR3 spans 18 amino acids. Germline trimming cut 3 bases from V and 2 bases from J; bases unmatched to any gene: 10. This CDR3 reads CASSFPRLAGGSTYEQYF. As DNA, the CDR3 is TGTGCCAGCAGTTTCCCACGACTAGCGGGGGGAAGTACCTACGAGCAGTACTTC.

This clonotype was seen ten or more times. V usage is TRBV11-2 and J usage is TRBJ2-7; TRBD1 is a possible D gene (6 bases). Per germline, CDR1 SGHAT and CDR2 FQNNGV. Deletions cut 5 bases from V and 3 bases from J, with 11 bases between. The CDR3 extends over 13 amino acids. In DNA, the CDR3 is TGTGCCAGCAGCAAGGACAGCCGCTACGAGCAGTACTTC. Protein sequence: CASSKDSRYEQYF.